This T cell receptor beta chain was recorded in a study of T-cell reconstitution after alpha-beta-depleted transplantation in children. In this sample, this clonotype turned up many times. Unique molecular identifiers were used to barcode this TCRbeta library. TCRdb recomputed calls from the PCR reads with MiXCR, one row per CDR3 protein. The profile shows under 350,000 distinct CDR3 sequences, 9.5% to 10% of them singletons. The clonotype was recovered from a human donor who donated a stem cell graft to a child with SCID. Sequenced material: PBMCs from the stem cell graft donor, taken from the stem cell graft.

The CDR3 spells CASSLGSGGANTQYF. The DNA of the CDR3 is TGTGCCAGCAGCTTAGGTAGCGGGGGGGCAAATACGCAGTATTTT. V and J are TRBV11-2 and TRBJ2-3; TRBD2 matches 11 bases. This CDR3 comprises 15 residues. V lost 1 base to trimming and J lost 7 bases; unmatched junction nucleotides: 4. From germline, CDR1 is SGHAT and CDR2 FQNNGV.